One T cell receptor beta chain is described in this entry. Sequencing used immunoSEQ multiplex PCR; TCRdb keeps in-frame clones, though not all of them. The sample shows some 80,000 clones, about 87% of them seen only once. The sample is drawn from a study of T cell responses to AZD1222 COVID-19 vaccine. Germline V gene data show CDR1 as SGHDT and CDR2 as YYEEEE. The CDR3 is 11 residues long. V was clipped by 2 bases and J by 7 bases, with 6 bases between them. This sequence joins TRBV5-6 and TRBJ1-2; D is undetermined. The sample consisted of peripheral blood, taken 28 days after the second dose of the MenACWY control vaccine. This clonotype originated in an adult who received the MenACWY meningococcal vaccine as a control. The CDR3 region is CASSFRAGYTF. The DNA for the CDR3 is TGTGCCAGCAGCTTTAGGGCTGGCTACACCTTC.